A single TCR beta chain is shown here with its context. This clonotype was seen once. What this receptor recognizes is not known. It has no much larger one-base neighbor in the sample; base qualities were not kept. Receptor amplification or capture employed 5' RACE. TCRdb shows the sequencer as Illumina HiSeq 2500. The second PCR ran for about 7 to 11 cycles and used a J-beta primer mix along with a sample-barcoded 5' primer. Each TCR beta cDNA molecule received a unique molecular identifier from a template-switch 5' adaptor carrying 12 random nucleotides. At least 2.5 million CDR3-containing paired-end reads were obtained from each sample. First-strand cDNA was synthesized from all RNA with the Mint cDNA synthesis kit, primed by a TRBC-specific oligonucleotide. All cDNA was treated with uracil-DNA glycosylase and then went through a first 18-cycle PCR with the universal primers M1SS and BC2_uni_R. The study's processing was this. For normalization, 1 million high-quality reads were randomly selected from each sample, with every read carrying a distinct molecular identifier. Instead of being binned into consensus sequences, reads that shared molecular identifiers were thrown out. MiTCR, set to a Q25 quality threshold and the strictest error-elimination algorithm, was used for CDR3 identification, clonotype clustering and error correction. A nonparametric unseen species model with Euler transformation was used to estimate lower-bound total TCR beta diversity. TCRdb applied fastp at Q25 and MiXCR to the public reads, then kept only in-frame beta chains. Rows matching on CDR3 protein sequence are summarized as one entry with the most common DNA and genes. What appears here as the V and J calls and clone size reflects TCRdb's work, not the paper's. The sample table lists roughly 830,000 distinct CDR3 sequences, 62% of them with a count of one. The ten largest clones represent about a quarter of the sample.

The V end loses 5 bases and the J end loses 2 bases, and a stretch of 13 bases separates them. CDR1 and CDR2 are drawn from the germline V gene: MDHEN, SYDVKM. Including cysteine and phenylalanine, the CDR3 has 15 amino acids. Only CDR3 DNA remains: 45 bases, in frame from the first base. Systemically healthy Caucasian individuals from Russia, some 40 in total and aged about 6 to 95 years, were included as donors. Around 10 milliliters of peripheral blood were collected from each donor into EDTA-treated Vacutainer tubes. PBMCs were isolated by Ficoll-Paque density-gradient centrifugation, with at least 7 million obtained per sample. Total RNA was extracted from PBMCs with Trizol reagent, with at least 5.5 micrograms obtained per sample. The percentages of naive CD45RAhigh/CD27high T cells were determined by flow cytometry on a PBMC aliquot from every donor. The sample is drawn from a study of blood T cells in healthy people across ages (dated by TCRdb to 2014 to 2015). About the investigation overall: Template switching captured roughly one uniquely barcoded TCR beta cDNA molecule per two T cells in model experiments. Using the same blood draw, the study looked at two additional independent replicas of 1 million unique cDNA reads for two donors, one aged 18 to 29 and the other aged 80 or older. Donors of different ages were randomly distributed across sequencing lanes to avoid experimental bias. Using deep sequencing normalized with unique cDNA molecular identifiers, the study measured how TCR beta repertoire diversity changes with age. The donors were split into four age groups: young (average 16 years), middle-aged (over 35), aged (over 55) and long-lived (approximately 80). Overall results and qualifications from the work: As age increased, observed TCR beta diversity per million T cells dropped in a roughly linear way, and a significant reduction was already evident by age 40. A strong correlation was found between observed TCR beta diversity and the percentage of naive T cells measured by flow cytometry. Conclusive comparison of naive and antigen-experienced compartments was prevented by the profiling of bulk unsorted PBMCs. Estimates of total diversity based on one million sequenced T cells were regarded as lower bounds and as underestimates. Compared with the aged group, the long-lived group had more naive CD4+ T cells, fewer expanded clones and increased TCR diversity, a pattern suggesting age selection. The CMV infection status of donors was not known, potentially confounding age-related changes in expanded clonotypes.

Material for sequencing was blood. The receptor was derived from a man aged 30-40 years in good health. This chain is built from TRBV28 and TRBJ2-1; matching of 6 bases hints at TRBD1 as the D gene. CDR3 loop: CASSPGGQPYNEQFF. The sequence in DNA is TGTGCCAGCAGTCCCGGTGGACAGCCCTACAATGAGCAGTTCTTC.